The 23 T cell receptor beta chains below all came from one sample that was sequenced in a study of cytomegalovirus exposure and HLA in healthy donors. Use of 60 Vbeta and 13 Jbeta primers characterized the PCR. Here immunoSEQ multiplex PCR was the method, and the copy in TCRdb shows in-frame clones only, minus some. The table includes some 160,000 clones, 73% detected once. Sequencing was carried out using PBMCs. The receptors stem from a woman aged 18-30 years in good health and CMV-seropositive.

The gene calls are TRBV6-5 and TRBJ2-7; a weak D match, TRBD2 (6 bases). V shed 6 bases and J shed 1 base, with 19 bases lying between them. The CDR3 length is 16 residues. Germline-derived CDR1 and CDR2 are MNHEY and SVGAGI. CDR3 bases: TGTGCCAGCAGCTACCGGGCGGGAAGCCCATCCTACGAGCAGTACTTC. Amino acid sequence: CASSYRAGSPSYEQYF.

The chain uses TRBV25-1 and TRBJ1-6; 8 bases agree with TRBD1. Germline V gene lookup returns CDR1 MGHDK and CDR2 SYGVNS. J gave up 8 bases and V 1 base, and 4 bases lay outside the gene matches. There are 15 residues in the CDR3. As DNA, the CDR3 is TGTGCCAGCAGTGAATTGCTGGACAGGGATTCACCCCTCCACTTT. Translated, it gives CASSELLDRDSPLHF.

This clone was observed a few times. The chain is built from TRBV5-5 and TRBJ1-6, with D possibly matching TRBD1 (5 bases). The CDR3 has 15 residues. Per germline, CDR1 SGHKS and CDR2 YYEKEE (reference sequence). Trimming shortened V by 4 bases and J by 6 bases, and 14 bases separated the two germline ends. In DNA, the CDR3 is TGTGCCAGCAGCATAACAGGAGACACTAATTCACCCCTCCACTTT. It codes for CASSITGDTNSPLHF.

The chain joins TRBV5-1 to TRBJ2-3; 13 bases map to TRBD2. Germline lookup yields CDR1 SGHRS and CDR2 YFSETQ. Trimming took 2 bases from V and 0 from J; bases not matched to a gene: 3. This CDR3 has 17 residues. The CDR3 region is CASSFGTSGTSTDTQYF. In DNA form, the CDR3 reads TGCGCCAGCAGCTTCGGGACTAGCGGGACTAGCACAGATACGCAGTATTTT. Full variable domain (missing parts from reference TRBV5-1 and TRBJ2-3): KAGVTQTPRYLIKTRGQQVTLSCSPISGHRSVSWYQQTPGQGLQFLFEYFSETQRNKGNFPGRFSGRQFSNSRSEMNVSTLELGDSALYLCASSFGTSGTSTDTQYFGPGTRLTVL.

Turning to this clone: One junction end disagrees with the germline gene, perhaps due to a read error. The chain combines TRBV7-9 with TRBJ1-5, with 7 bases that match TRBD1. Looked up from germline, CDR1 is SEHNR and CDR2 is FQNEAQ (reference sequence). The CDR3 contains 15 residues. CDR3 region: CSSSLGGRDDQPQHF. For the CDR3, the DNA is TGTTCCAGCAGCTTAGGGGGCAGGGATGATCAGCCCCAGCATTTT. Looking up the rest from reference TRBV7-9 and TRBJ1-5 gives the full variable domain: DTGVSQNPRHKITKRGQNVTFRCDPISEHNRLYWYRQTLGQGPEFLTYFQNEAQLEKSRLLSDRFSAERPKGSFSTLEIQRTEQGDSAMYLCSSSLGGRDDQPQHFGDGTRLSIL.

The V and J genes are TRBV29-1 and TRBJ2-5; 8 nucleotides match TRBD1. The length of the CDR3 is 13 residues. Germline loops: CDR1 SQVTM, CDR2 ANQGSEA. CDR3 nucleotides: TGCACCATCGGACAGGGTGGAGAAGAGACCCAGTACTTC. Translated, it gives CTIGQGGEETQYF.

The CDR3 loop reads CASRSETGTETQYF. CDR3 sequence (DNA): TGCGCCAGCAGATCGGAAACAGGGACAGAGACCCAGTACTTC. The rearrangement joins TRBV5-1 to TRBJ2-5, with D maybe TRBD1 (6 bases). Germline assignment: CDR1 SGHRS and CDR2 YFSETQ. This CDR3 region has 14 residues. Between the trimmed V and J ends, which lost 5 bases and 4 bases, there was a span of 15 bases.

The rearrangement joins TRBV7-8 to TRBJ1-3; D not certain. CDR1 SGHVS and CDR2 FQNEAQ come from the germline V gene. This CDR3 is 11 amino acids long. V lost 3 bases and J 7 bases, leaving 4 bases between the germline ends. The CDR3 DNA sequence: TGTGCCAGCAGCTTCCAGAACACCATATATTTT. Amino acids: CASSFQNTIYF.

On this clone: At one end the junction does not follow the germline gene, possibly because of a read error. The chain recombines TRBV7-7 with TRBJ2-1; no reliable D call. Germline assignment: CDR1 SSHAT and CDR2 FNYEAQ (reference sequence). The CDR3 runs to 13 residues. The chain's CDR3 is CASSLDRDNEQFF. CDR3 bases: TGTGCTAGCAGCTTAGACCGGGACAATGAGCAGTTCTTC.

The rearrangement uses TRBV28 and TRBJ2-7; weak D call: TRBD2 (6 bases). Trimming cost V 1 base and J 3 bases, with 10 bases left between them. The germline CDR1 and CDR2 sequences are MDHEN and SYDVKM. The CDR3 is made up of 14 amino acids. DNA of the CDR3: TGTGCCAGCAGTTTATTGGGCGGGGTCTACGAGCAGTACTTC. It codes for CASSLLGGVYEQYF.

J is TRBJ1-1 and V is TRBV5-5, with D perhaps matching TRBD1 (5 bases). Between the trimmed V and J ends, which lost 2 bases and 1 base, there was a span of 9 bases. The CDR3 has 14 residues. The V gene's germline CDR1 is SGHKS and CDR2 YYEKEE (reference sequence). In DNA form, the CDR3 reads TGTGCCAGCAGCTTACATGACAGGAACACTGAAGCTTTCTTT. Residues: CASSLHDRNTEAFF.

This clone was seen only once. J is TRBJ2-5 and V is TRBV6-5, with D maybe TRBD1 (6 bases). Near its end, the DNA agrees better with TRBJ2-7, so the J call may be wrong. The CDR3 extends over 15 amino acids. Germline assignment: CDR1 MNHEY and CDR2 SVGAGI. The CDR3 nucleotides are TGTGCCAGCAGCCTTGGACAGCGAATTGCCTACGAGCAGTACTTC. This gives the protein CASSLGQRIAYEQYF.

The gene calls are TRBV10-3 and TRBJ2-7, with unresolved D. The length of the CDR3 is 13 residues. Germline assignment: CDR1 ENHRY and CDR2 SYGVKD. Trimming shortened V by 7 bases and J by 0 bases, and 10 bases separated the two germline ends. The CDR3 DNA reads TGTGCCATCACTGTAGAGAGCTCCTACGAGCAGTACTTC. It encodes CAITVESSYEQYF.

The rearrangement joins TRBV7-9 to TRBJ2-1; no definite D call. Germline V gene lookup returns CDR1 SEHNR and CDR2 FQNEAQ (reference sequence). The CDR3 totals 15 residues. Between the trimmed V and J ends, which lost 4 bases and 0 bases, there was a span of 10 bases. The CDR3, as DNA: TGTGCCAGCAGCTCCACAGCCAGCTCCTACAATGAGCAGTTCTTC. It specifies CASSSTASSYNEQFF.

There are a few counts of this clone. The chain employs TRBV30 and TRBJ2-7; maybe TRBD1 (6 bases). Looked up from germline, CDR1 is GTSNPN and CDR2 is SVGIG (reference sequence). Trimming stripped 0 bases from V and 5 bases from J, with 14 bases between. This CDR3 region has 14 residues. CDR3 region: CAWSVGQLIHEQYF. The CDR3 DNA is TGTGCCTGGAGTGTTGGACAGTTAATCCACGAGCAGTACTTC.

The chain links TRBV7-2 to TRBJ2-5; D ambiguous. CDR3 size: 14 residues. The germline gives CDR1 SGHTA, CDR2 FQGNSA. V was cut by 0 bases and J by 1 base, with 6 bases left in between. CDR3: CASSLAPLQETQYF. CDR3 sequence (DNA): TGTGCCAGCAGCTTAGCCCCCCTCCAAGAGACCCAGTACTTC.

The V gene is TRBV18, the J gene TRBJ1-6; 9 positions agree with TRBD1. This CDR3 region has 14 residues. V trimming: 6 bases; J trimming: 9 bases; junction bases outside the gene matches: 6. Germline V CDR1 and CDR2: KGHSH, LQKENI. CDR3 DNA: TGTGCCAGCTCTCCGGGACAGGGAGCTTCACCCCTCCACTTT. Its translation: CASSPGQGASPLHF.

The chain has TRBV18 and TRBJ2-1; D gene unclear. Germline values: CDR1 KGHSH, CDR2 LQKENI. Trimming removed 3 bases at V and 9 bases at J, with 12 bases between. CDR3 size: 13 residues. The CDR3 reads CASSPGLVGEQFF. In DNA form, the CDR3 reads TGTGCCAGCTCACCTGGGCTTGTGGGTGAGCAGTTCTTC.

This rearrangement joins TRBV5-1 to TRBJ2-5; TRBD1 is a possible D gene (6 bases). This CDR3 region has 14 residues. The V gene lost 3 bases and the J gene lost 1 base, with 10 bases spanning the gap. Germline CDR1 reads SGHRS; CDR2 reads YFSETQ. CDR3 residues: CASSSNRAQETQYF. The CDR3 nucleotides read TGCGCCAGCAGCTCCAACAGGGCCCAAGAGACCCAGTACTTC.

The chain has TRBV5-4 and TRBJ2-7, with D possibly matching TRBD1 (5 bases). This CDR3 comprises 16 residues. Germline-derived CDR1 and CDR2 are SGHNT and YYREEE (reference sequence). Trimming took 5 bases from V and 7 from J, leaving 25 bases between them. The CDR3 sequence: CASRTTGSLLLGEQYF. The CDR3 bases are TGTGCCAGCAGAACTACAGGTTCCCTACTATTGGGGGAGCAGTACTTC.

Comments on this clone: One junction end does not reproduce the germline sequence, and a read error may be involved. The J gene is TRBJ2-3, the V gene TRBV7-7, with D possibly TRBD2 on 5 matching bases. Germline assignment: CDR1 SSHAT and CDR2 FNYEAQ (reference sequence). CDR3 length: 16 residues. As DNA, the CDR3 is TGTGCTAGCAGCCCCACACCGGGCCCGGGGACAGATACGCAGTATTTT. It translates to CASSPTPGPGTDTQYF.

This clone was found once. The chain employs TRBV7-2 and TRBJ2-1, with D uncertain. CDR3 length equals 16 residues. The V end was cut by 1 base, the J end by 0 bases, with 10 bases between. Per the germline V gene, CDR1 is SGHTA and CDR2 is FQGNSA. CDR3 protein: CASSLEVGSSYNEQFF. The CDR3 DNA reads TGTGCCAGCAGCTTAGAGGTGGGCAGCTCCTACAATGAGCAGTTCTTC.

The chain has TRBV25-1 and TRBJ1-6; the D gene is possibly TRBD1 (5 bases). This CDR3 is 15 amino acids long. V was cut by 1 base and J by 7 bases, with 11 bases left in between. The V gene's germline CDR1 is MGHDK and CDR2 SYGVNS. As DNA, the CDR3 is TGTGCCAGCAGTGAATTGGGGGGGGTCAATTCACCCCTCCACTTT. This sequence encodes CASSELGGVNSPLHF.